These T cell receptor beta chains were read from a single sample in a study of T cell responses to AZD1222 COVID-19 vaccine. Clones were sequenced by immunoSEQ multiplex PCR, and TCRdb holds only the in-frame ones, with some missing. The profile shows around 110,000 clones, more than 85% of them singletons. The material was peripheral blood, obtained on day 0 of AZD1222 vaccination. These receptors originate from an adult in good health. The conserved cysteine and the conserved F or W are not part of the CDR3 here.

j_gene	v_gene	CDR3aa
TRBJ1-1	TRBV7-9	ASSSPGVWTEAF
TRBJ1-2	TRBV5-8	ASSSDRGKYGYT
TRBJ2-1	TRBV3-1/TRBV3-2	ASSQEGGSYNEQF
TRBJ2-7	TRBV7-2	ASSPTVNEQY
TRBJ1-4	TRBV7-9	ASSPTGGPGKLF
TRBJ2-1	TRBV6-5	ASSYGQGSNNEQF
TRBJ2-2	TRBV20-1	SASPHRREIPGELF
TRBJ1-6	TRBV28	ASSLTGVYNSPLH
TRBJ2-2	TRBV9	ASSVEGTSGRSSGELF
TRBJ2-3	TRBV30	AWSVIASTDTQY